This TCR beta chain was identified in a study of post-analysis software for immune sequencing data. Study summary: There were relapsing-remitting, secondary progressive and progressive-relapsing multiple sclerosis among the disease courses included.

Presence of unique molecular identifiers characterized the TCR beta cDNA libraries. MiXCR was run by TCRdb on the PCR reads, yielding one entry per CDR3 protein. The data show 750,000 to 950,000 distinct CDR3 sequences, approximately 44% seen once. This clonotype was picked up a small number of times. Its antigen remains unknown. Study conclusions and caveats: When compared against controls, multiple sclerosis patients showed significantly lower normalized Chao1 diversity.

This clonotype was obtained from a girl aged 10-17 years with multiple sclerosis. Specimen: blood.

CDR3: CASQTDRGRKETQYF. In DNA form, the CDR3 reads TGTGCCAGCCAAACCGACCGGGGCAGGAAAGAGACCCAGTACTTC. The chain uses TRBV6-6 and TRBJ2-5; either TRBD1 or TRBD2 may supply D (5 bases each). Germline V gene data show CDR1 as MNHNY and CDR2 as SVGAGI (reference sequence). The germline V and J ends were trimmed by 8 bases and 3 bases, with 19 bases remaining between them. CDR3 length: 15 residues.